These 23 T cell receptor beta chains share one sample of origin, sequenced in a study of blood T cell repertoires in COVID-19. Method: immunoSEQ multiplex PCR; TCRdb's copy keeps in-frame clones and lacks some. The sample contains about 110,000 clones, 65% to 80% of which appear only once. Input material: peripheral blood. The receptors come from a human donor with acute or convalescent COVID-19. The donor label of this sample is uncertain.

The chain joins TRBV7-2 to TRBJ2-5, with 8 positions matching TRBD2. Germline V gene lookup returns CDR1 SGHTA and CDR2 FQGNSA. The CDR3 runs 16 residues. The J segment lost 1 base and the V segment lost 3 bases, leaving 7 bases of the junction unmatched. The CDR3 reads CASSLMGAGVQETQYF. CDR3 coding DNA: TGTGCCAGCAGCTTGATGGGAGCGGGAGTCCAAGAGACCCAGTACTTC.

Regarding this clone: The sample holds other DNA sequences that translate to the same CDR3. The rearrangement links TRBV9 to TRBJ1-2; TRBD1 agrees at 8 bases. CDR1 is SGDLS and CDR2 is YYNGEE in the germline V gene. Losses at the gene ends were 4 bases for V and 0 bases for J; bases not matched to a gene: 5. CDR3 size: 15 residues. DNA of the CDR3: TGTGCCAGCAGCCCAGGGACAGGAGCTAACTATGGCTACACCTTC. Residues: CASSPGTGANYGYTF.

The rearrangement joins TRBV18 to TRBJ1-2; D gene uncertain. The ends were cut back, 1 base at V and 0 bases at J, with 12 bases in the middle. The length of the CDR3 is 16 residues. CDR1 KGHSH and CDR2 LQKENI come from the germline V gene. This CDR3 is CASSPLDTVTNYGYTF. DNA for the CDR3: TGTGCCAGCTCACCACTCGACACGGTGACTAACTATGGCTACACCTTC.

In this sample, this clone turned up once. In DNA, the CDR3 is TGCAGCGTTGAAGGTACGGGAGTTAGGGATGAGCAGTTCTTC. It yields the protein CSVEGTGVRDEQFF. This chain connects TRBV29-1 to TRBJ2-1; D perhaps matches TRBD2 (6 bases). This CDR3 is built from 14 residues. Germline assignment: CDR1 SQVTM and CDR2 ANQGSEA. V was trimmed by 1 base and J by 8 bases, leaving 15 bases between them.

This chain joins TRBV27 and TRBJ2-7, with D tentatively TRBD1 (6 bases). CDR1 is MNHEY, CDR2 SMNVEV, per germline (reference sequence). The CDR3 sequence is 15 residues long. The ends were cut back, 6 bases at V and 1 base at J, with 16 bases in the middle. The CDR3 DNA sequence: TGTGCCAGCAGACCGACATGGGGACATTCCTACGAGCAGTACGTC. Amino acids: CASRPTWGHSYEQYV.

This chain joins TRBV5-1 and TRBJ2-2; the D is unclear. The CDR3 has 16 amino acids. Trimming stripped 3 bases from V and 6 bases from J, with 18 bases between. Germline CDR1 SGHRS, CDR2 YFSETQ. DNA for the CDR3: TGCGCCAGCAGCTCCACTCTAAATGAGCGCCCCGGGGAGCTGTTTTTT. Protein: CASSSTLNERPGELFF.

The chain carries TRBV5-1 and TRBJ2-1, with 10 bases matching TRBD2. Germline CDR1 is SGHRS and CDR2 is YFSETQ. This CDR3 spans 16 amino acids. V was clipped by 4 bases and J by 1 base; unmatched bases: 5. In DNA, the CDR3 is TGCGCCAGCAGCCTAGCGGGGGTTTATTCCTACAATGAGCAGTTCTTC. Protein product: CASSLAGVYSYNEQFF.

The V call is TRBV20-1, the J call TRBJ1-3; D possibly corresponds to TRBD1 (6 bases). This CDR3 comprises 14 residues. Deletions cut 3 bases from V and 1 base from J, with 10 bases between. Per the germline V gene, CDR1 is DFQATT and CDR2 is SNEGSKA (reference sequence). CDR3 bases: TGCAGTGCTAGTCGAGGGGGTTCTGGAAACACCATATATTTT. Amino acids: CSASRGGSGNTIYF.

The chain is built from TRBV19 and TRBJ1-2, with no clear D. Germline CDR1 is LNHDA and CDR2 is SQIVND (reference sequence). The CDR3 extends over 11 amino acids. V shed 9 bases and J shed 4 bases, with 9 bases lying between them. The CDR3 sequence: CASRISYGYTF. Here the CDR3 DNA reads TGTGCCAGCAGAATTTCCTATGGCTACACCTTC.

Here the CDR3 DNA reads TGTGCCAGCAGTTCAAGGCAGGGTGGGACTGAAGCTTTCTTT. It yields the protein CASSSRQGGTEAFF. The chain has TRBV6-6 and TRBJ1-1; D perhaps matches TRBD1 (5 bases). Germline V gene lookup returns CDR1 MNHNY and CDR2 SVGAGI (reference sequence). CDR3 length: 14 residues. With 4 bases removed from V and 5 bases from J, the gap between germline ends came to 14 bases.

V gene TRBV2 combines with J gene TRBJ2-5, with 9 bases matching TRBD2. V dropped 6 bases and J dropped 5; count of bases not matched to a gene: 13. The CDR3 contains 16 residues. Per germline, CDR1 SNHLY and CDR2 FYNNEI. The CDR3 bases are TGTGCCAGCAGCCAAGCCCGGGCTAGCGGGATCGAGACCCAGTACTTC. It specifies CASSQARASGIETQYF.

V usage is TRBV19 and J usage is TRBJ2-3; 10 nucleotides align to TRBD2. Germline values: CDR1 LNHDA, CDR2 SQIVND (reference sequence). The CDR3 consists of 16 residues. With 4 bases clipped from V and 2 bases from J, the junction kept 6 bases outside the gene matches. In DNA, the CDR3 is TGTGCCAGTAGTACCGGACTAGCGGTGAACACAGATACGCAGTATTTT. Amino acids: CASSTGLAVNTDTQYF.

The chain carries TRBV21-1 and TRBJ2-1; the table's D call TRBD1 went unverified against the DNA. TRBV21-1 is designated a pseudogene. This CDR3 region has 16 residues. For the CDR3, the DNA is TGTGCCAGCAGCAAACTCCGGGGCAGGGGTAGGGATGAGCAGTTCTTC. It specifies CASSKLRGRGRDEQFF.

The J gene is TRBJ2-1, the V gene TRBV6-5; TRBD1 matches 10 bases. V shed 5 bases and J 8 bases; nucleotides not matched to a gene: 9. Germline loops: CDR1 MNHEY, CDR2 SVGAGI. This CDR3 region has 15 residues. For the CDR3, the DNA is TGTGCCAGCAGTCCGCTGGGACAGGGGATCCATGAGCAGTTCTTC. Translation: CASSPLGQGIHEQFF.

This CDR3 reads CASSPGTGSEQYV. CDR3 DNA sequence: TGTGCCAGCAGCCCCGGGACAGGGAGCGAGCAGTACGTC. V and J are TRBV5-5 and TRBJ2-7; TRBD1 aligns across 9 bases. The germline V gene has CDR1 SGHKS and CDR2 YYEKEE (reference sequence). J was trimmed by 6 bases and V by 4 bases; bases with no gene match: 5. The CDR3 spans 13 residues.

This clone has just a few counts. CDR3 sequence (DNA): TGTGCCAGCAGTTTGGCGACAGGGAACTCTGGAAACACCATATATTTT. It translates to CASSLATGNSGNTIYF. The V call is TRBV28, the J call TRBJ1-3; TRBD1 matches 7 bases. CDR3 length equals 16 residues. After removal of 3 bases from V and 0 bases from J, the junction contained 5 bases not matched to a gene. CDR1 is MDHEN and CDR2 is SYDVKM in the germline V gene. The full variable domain, with the rest looked up from reference TRBV28 and TRBJ1-3, is DVKVTQSSRYLVKRTGEKVFLECVQDMDHENMFWYRQDPGLGLRLIYFSYDVKMKEKGDIPEGYSVSREKKERFSLILESASTNQTSMYLCASSLATGNSGNTIYFGEGSWLTVV.

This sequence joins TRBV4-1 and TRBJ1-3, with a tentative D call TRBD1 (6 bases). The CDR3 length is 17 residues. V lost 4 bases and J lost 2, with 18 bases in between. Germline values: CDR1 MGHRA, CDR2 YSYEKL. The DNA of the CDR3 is TGCGCCAGCAGCCCACTTCCCCAACAGGGACCTGGAAACACCATATATTTT. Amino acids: CASSPLPQQGPGNTIYF.

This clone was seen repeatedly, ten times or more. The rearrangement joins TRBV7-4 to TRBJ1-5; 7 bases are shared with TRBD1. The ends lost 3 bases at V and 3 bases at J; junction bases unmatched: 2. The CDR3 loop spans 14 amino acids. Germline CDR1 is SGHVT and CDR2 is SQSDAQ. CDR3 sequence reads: CASSFTGDNQPQHF. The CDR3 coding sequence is TGTGCCAGCAGCTTCACAGGGGACAATCAGCCCCAGCATTTT.

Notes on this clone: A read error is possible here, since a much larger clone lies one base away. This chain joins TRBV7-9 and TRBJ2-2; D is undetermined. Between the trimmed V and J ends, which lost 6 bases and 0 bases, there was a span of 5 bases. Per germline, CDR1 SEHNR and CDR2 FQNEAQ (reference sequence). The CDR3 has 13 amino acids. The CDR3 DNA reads TGTGCCAGCAGTCCCGCGAACACCGGGGAGCTGTTTTTT. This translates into CASSPANTGELFF.

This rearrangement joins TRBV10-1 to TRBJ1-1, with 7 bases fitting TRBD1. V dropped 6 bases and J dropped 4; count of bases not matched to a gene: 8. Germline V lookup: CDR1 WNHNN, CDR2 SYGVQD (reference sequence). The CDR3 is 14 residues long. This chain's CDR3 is CASSLTGYCTEAFF. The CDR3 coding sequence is TGCGCCAGCAGCCTGACAGGGTATTGCACTGAAGCTTTCTTT.

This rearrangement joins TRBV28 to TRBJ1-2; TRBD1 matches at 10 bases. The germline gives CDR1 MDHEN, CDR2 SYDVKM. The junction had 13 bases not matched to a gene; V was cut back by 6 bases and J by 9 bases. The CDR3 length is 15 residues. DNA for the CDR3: TGTGCCAGCAGGGCCCCGACAGGGGGCGCTTATAGCTACACCTTC. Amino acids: CASRAPTGGAYSYTF.

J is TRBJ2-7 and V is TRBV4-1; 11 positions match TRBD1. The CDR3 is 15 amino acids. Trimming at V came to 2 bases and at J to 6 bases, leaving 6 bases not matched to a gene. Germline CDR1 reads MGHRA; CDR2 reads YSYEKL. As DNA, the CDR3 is TGCGCCAGCAGCCAACCGGGACAGGGGGTGGGCGAGCAGTACTTC. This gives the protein CASSQPGQGVGEQYF.

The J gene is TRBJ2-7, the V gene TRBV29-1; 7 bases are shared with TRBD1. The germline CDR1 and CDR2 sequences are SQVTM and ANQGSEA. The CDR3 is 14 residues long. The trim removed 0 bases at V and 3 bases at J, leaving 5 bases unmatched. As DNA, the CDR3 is TGCAGCGTTGAAGAGGGGGCAGGGGGCTACGAGCAGTACTTC. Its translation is CSVEEGAGGYEQYF.